A selection of T cell receptor beta chains follows, all from one sample in a study of blood T cell repertoires in COVID-19. Data came from immunoSEQ multiplex PCR; TCRdb stores just in-frame clones and leaves some out. The table lists 300,000 to 450,000 clones, 89% of them singletons. Sequenced material: peripheral blood. The receptor set was obtained from a woman aged 30 to 39 with COVID-19, enrolled during active disease. Both conserved end residues are part of each CDR3. A D gene is named only where the DNA matches it firmly. Some rows have no size entry. The others give once, few or many, or a class for an expanded clone.

NA,TRBV15,TRBJ1-2,TRBD1,CATSNDRGRGDGYTF,TGTGCCACCAGCAATGACAGGGGTCGGGGGGATGGCTACACCTTC
NA,TRBV6-5,TRBJ2-3,TRBD1,CASRGQGGDTQYF,TGTGCCAGCAGGGGACAGGGGGGAGATACGCAGTATTTT
NA,TRBV19,TRBJ1-2,NA,CASSFDRQYGYTF,TGTGCCAGTAGTTTTGACAGACAATATGGCTACACCTTC
NA,TRBV9,TRBJ2-1,TRBD1,CASSETGSSYNEQFF,TGTGCCAGCAGCGAGACAGGGAGCTCCTACAATGAGCAGTTCTTC
once,TRBV6-1,TRBJ1-2,TRBD1,CASSERGTAGGGYTF,TGTGCCAGCAGTGAACGAGGGACAGCGGGGGGTGGCTACACCTTC
NA,TRBV11-3,TRBJ1-6,NA,CASSLAPDSPLHF,TGTGCCAGCAGCTTAGCCCCCGATTCACCCCTCCACTTT
NA,TRBV19,TRBJ2-3,TRBD2,CASSGLAGASTDTQYF,TGTGCCAGTAGTGGACTAGCGGGGGCTAGCACAGATACGCAGTATTTT
once,TRBV28,TRBJ2-1,TRBD2,CASSPPGGSYNEQFF,TGTGCCAGCAGCCCCCCGGGGGGGTCATACAATGAGCAGTTCTTC
NA,TRBV5-1,TRBJ1-2,TRBD1,CASSLEDRGFGGYTF,TGCGCCAGCAGCTTGGAAGACAGGGGATTCGGCGGCTACACCTTC
NA,TRBV6-4,TRBJ1-5,NA,CASSPEISQPQHF,TGTGCCAGCAGCCCAGAAATATCTCAGCCCCAGCATTTT
NA,TRBV10-1,TRBJ2-2,NA,CASSESARAVTGELFF,TGCGCCAGCAGTGAGTCAGCGAGAGCGGTCACCGGGGAGCTGTTTTTT
NA,TRBV29-1,TRBJ2-7,NA,CSVEAEGENDEQYF,TGCAGCGTAGAGGCTGAGGGGGAGAACGACGAGCAGTACTTC
NA,TRBV27,TRBJ2-1,NA,CASSIGLTAFF,TGTGCCAGCAGCATCGGACTAACCGCGTTCTTC
once,TRBV25-1,TRBJ1-1,TRBD1,CASSEPGGASTEAFF,TGTGCCAGCAGTGAACCAGGGGGCGCGAGCACTGAAGCTTTCTTT
NA,TRBV4-3,TRBJ2-5,TRBD1,CASSHGRGLGETQYF,TGCGCCAGCAGCCACGGCAGGGGGCTCGGAGAGACCCAGTACTTC
once,TRBV5-5,TRBJ2-2,TRBD2,CASSLQRTSGAGELFF,TGTGCCAGCAGCTTACAACGGACTAGCGGGGCCGGGGAGCTGTTTTTT
NA,TRBV4-3,TRBJ2-3,NA,CASSQDPAGLSDTQYF,TGCGCCAGCAGCCAAGATCCGGCAGGGCTTTCAGATACGCAGTATTTT
once,TRBV25-1,TRBJ1-5,NA,CASRQEMDQPQHF,TGTGCCAGCAGACAGGAGATGGATCAGCCCCAGCATTTT
NA,TRBV7-6,TRBJ2-1,NA,CASSRGNEQFF,TGTGCCAGCAGCAGGGGCAATGAGCAGTTCTTC
NA,TRBV28,TRBJ2-2,TRBD2,CASRGGLAAITGELFF,TGTGCCAGCAGGGGGGGACTAGCGGCGATCACCGGGGAGCTGTTTTTT
NA,TRBV4-2,TRBJ2-2,TRBD2,CASRFSGTSGAGELFF,TGTGCCAGCAGATTTTCCGGGACTAGCGGAGCCGGGGAGCTGTTTTTT
NA,TRBV10-1,TRBJ2-5,TRBD2,CASSAGAGGQETQYF,TGCGCCAGCAGTGCCGGAGCGGGGGGGCAAGAGACCCAGTACTTC
NA,TRBV9,TRBJ1-1,NA,CASSSGGEAFF,TGTGCCAGCAGCTCCGGGGGTGAAGCTTTCTTT
NA,TRBV11-2,TRBJ2-1,NA,CASSFANEQFF,TGTGCCAGCAGCTTTGCGAACGAGCAGTTCTTC
NA,TRBV18,TRBJ1-3,NA,CASSPGQVSGNTIYF,TGTGCCAGCTCACCGGGCCAGGTCTCTGGAAACACCATATATTTT
once,TRBV29-1,TRBJ1-2,TRBD1,CSVEGTGTGSNGYTF,TGCAGCGTTGAAGGAACTGGGACAGGGAGTAATGGCTACACCTTC
NA,TRBV7-9,TRBJ2-3,NA,CASSLARGESTDTQYF,TGTGCCAGCAGCTTAGCGCGTGGTGAGAGCACAGATACGCAGTATTTT
NA,TRBV10-2,TRBJ1-2,NA,CASSESGEIGGYTF,TGCGCCAGCAGTGAGTCAGGGGAAATAGGCGGCTACACCTTC
NA,TRBV12-3/TRBV12-4,TRBJ2-2,TRBD1,CASSTGGGGELFF,TGTGCCAGCAGCACAGGGGGCGGCGGGGAGCTGTTTTTT
NA,TRBV24-1,TRBJ1-1,NA,CATSVGREAFF,TGTGCCACCAGTGTGGGGAGGGAAGCTTTCTTT
NA,TRBV6-5,TRBJ2-7,NA,CASSYSAGGAYEQYF,TGTGCCAGCAGTTACTCTGCCGGGGGAGCCTACGAGCAGTACTTC
NA,TRBV29-1,TRBJ2-1,TRBD2,CSARYRPDPGLAGGTEQFF,TGCAGCGCCCGCTATCGCCCTGACCCAGGGCTAGCGGGAGGGACTGAGCAGTTCTTC
NA,TRBV27,TRBJ2-7,NA,CASSLEGVRVYEQYF,TGTGCCAGCAGTTTAGAGGGAGTGAGAGTCTACGAGCAGTACTTC
NA,TRBV6-2/TRBV6-3,TRBJ2-7,NA,CASSSNHGRTPYEQYF,TGTGCCAGCAGTTCTAATCATGGACGGACTCCCTACGAGCAGTACTTC
NA,TRBV7-2,TRBJ2-3,TRBD2,CASSLETSGADTQYF,TGTGCCAGCAGCTTAGAGACTAGCGGTGCAGATACGCAGTATTTT
NA,TRBV4-1,TRBJ1-6,TRBD1,CASSQETGANSPLHF,TGCGCCAGCAGCCAAGAGACAGGGGCTAATTCACCCCTCCACTTT